The source of this TCR beta chain is a study of blood T cell repertoires in COVID-19. Looking at the study overall: Sites across the United States, Italy and Spain contributed samples from acute and convalescent COVID-19.

Study processing details: Amplification of reference gene primers was used by the study to estimate nucleated cell counts. TCRdb's copy holds only in-frame clones and misses some; the assay was immunoSEQ multiplex PCR. That table supplies the V and J calls and clone size; D and trimming were determined from the DNA. The sample shows 250,000 or so clones, approximately 89% of them seen only once. CDR1 and CDR2 from the germline V gene are SGHDN and FVKESK. V was pared by 1 base and J by 7 bases, with 8 bases between. CDR3 length equals 13 residues. Ages ranged from about 18 to 89 years, with residence in some 25 US areas.

This chain connects TRBV14 to TRBJ1-3; tentative D call: TRBD1 (5 bases). The clonotype comes from a man between 40 and 49 years old who had been exposed to COVID-19. Material for sequencing was PBMCs or T cells enriched from blood (not recorded which). CDR3 coding DNA: TGTGCCAGCAGCCAAGTGTCAGGGAACACCATATATTTT. As protein: CASSQVSGNTIYF.